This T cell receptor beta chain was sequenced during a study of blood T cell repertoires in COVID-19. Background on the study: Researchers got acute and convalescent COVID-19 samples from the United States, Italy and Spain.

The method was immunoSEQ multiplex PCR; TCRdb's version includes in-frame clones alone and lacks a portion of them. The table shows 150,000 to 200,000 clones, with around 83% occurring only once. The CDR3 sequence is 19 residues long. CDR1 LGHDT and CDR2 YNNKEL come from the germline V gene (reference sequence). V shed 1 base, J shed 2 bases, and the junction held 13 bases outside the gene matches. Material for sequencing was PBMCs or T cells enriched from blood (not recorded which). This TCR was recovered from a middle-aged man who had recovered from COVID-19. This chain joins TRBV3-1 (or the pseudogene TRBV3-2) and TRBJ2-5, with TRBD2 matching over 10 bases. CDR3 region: CASSQAWGLAGALQETQYF. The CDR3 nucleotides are TGTGCCAGCAGCCAAGCCTGGGGGCTAGCGGGGGCCTTACAAGAGACCCAGTACTTC.